These T cell receptor beta chains were read from a single sample in a study of CD8 T cells in ankylosing spondylitis. TCRdb re-derived calls from the 5' RACE reads in MiXCR, one entry per CDR3 protein. The table lists tens of thousands of distinct CDR3 sequences, over 2% of them singletons, with 7% to 9% in the top ten. Sequencing was performed on blood, either unsorted or a sorted T cell fraction (not recorded which). Receptors originate from a female donor with ankylosing spondylitis or in good health (not recorded which). CDR3s include the opening cysteine and the closing phenylalanine or tryptophan. A D gene is named only where the DNA matches it firmly. The size field reads once, few, many or a size class.

d_call j_call v_call clone_size cdr3_nt cdr3_aa
. TRBJ2-3 TRBV9 many TGTGCCAGCAGCGTAGGGAAATTTGCAGGGGCAGATACGCAGTATTTT CASSVGKFAGADTQYF
. TRBJ2-5 TRBV9 many TGTGCCAGCAGCCCAAGTAGTGGTTCCCAAGAGACCCAGTACTTC CASSPSSGSQETQYF
. TRBJ2-1 TRBV9 many TGTGCCAGCAGCCTCCCCGGGACTTGGGGGAATGAGCAGTTCTTC CASSLPGTWGNEQFF
TRBD2 TRBJ2-5 TRBV9 few TGTGCCAGCAGCGCGGGACTAGCGGGGGAGACCCAGTACTTC CASSAGLAGETQYF
. TRBJ2-5 TRBV9 many TGTGCCAGCAGCCAGTCAGGACAAGAGACCCAGTACTTC CASSQSGQETQYF
. TRBJ2-3 TRBV9 many TGTGCCAGCAGCGTAGGGGGCAGCGCCACAGATACGCAGTATTTT CASSVGGSATDTQYF
TRBD1 TRBJ1-1 TRBV9 many TGTGCCAGCAGCGGGGCGACAGGGGGGAACACTGAAGCTTTCTTT CASSGATGGNTEAFF
. TRBJ2-1 TRBV9 many TGTGCCAGCGCAGGAGGGAGTTACAATGAGCAGTTCTTC CASAGGSYNEQFF
. TRBJ2-2 TRBV9 many TGTGCCAGCAGCGTAGACCCGAACACCGGGGAGCTGTTTTTT CASSVDPNTGELFF
TRBD1 TRBJ2-1 TRBV9 many TGTGCCAGCAGCGTACAGGGGGCTTGGAATGAGCAGTTCTTC CASSVQGAWNEQFF